A single sample is the source of the 3 T cell receptor beta chains below, sequenced in a study of T cell changes during pregnancy in multiple sclerosis. Clones were sequenced by immunoSEQ multiplex PCR, and TCRdb holds only the in-frame ones, with some missing. Of over 45,000 clones listed, approximately 92% are singletons. The material sequenced was CD4+ T cells from peripheral blood mononuclear cells, taken in the second trimester of pregnancy. The receptor source for this set is a female donor in good health, enrolled as a control in a pregnancy study.

The V and J genes are TRBV7-2 and TRBJ1-1; D remains ambiguous. CDR3 length equals 18 residues. V dropped 1 base and J dropped 1 base, with 19 bases sitting between them. Germline CDR1 and CDR2: SGHTA and FQGNSA. The CDR3 DNA is TGTGCCAGCAGCTTAGTTATGATCGCGGGGAAAACGAACACTGAAGCTTTCTTT. Amino acids: CASSLVMIAGKTNTEAFF. The full variable domain, its missing parts supplied by reference TRBV7-2 and TRBJ1-1, is GAGVSQSPSNKVTEKGKDVELRCDPISGHTALYWYRQSLGQGLEFLIYFQGNSAPDKSGLPSDRFSAERTGGSVSTLTIQRTQQEDSAVYLCASSLVMIAGKTNTEAFFGQGTRLTVV.

Of note for this clone: This same CDR3 is encoded by further DNA sequences in the sample. The J gene is TRBJ2-1, the V gene TRBV5-4; 14 bases map to TRBD2. J gave up 7 bases and V 0 bases, and 0 bases lay outside the gene matches. Germline V CDR1 and CDR2: SGHNT, YYREEE (reference sequence). This CDR3 contains 15 residues. Written as DNA, the CDR3 is TGTGCCAGCAGCTTGGGACTAGCGGGAGGGAATGAGCAGTTCTTC. Amino acid sequence: CASSLGLAGGNEQFF.

CDR3 amino acids: CASSQDKVPSGGDGDTQYF. As DNA, the CDR3 is TGCGCCAGCAGCCAAGATAAGGTTCCTAGCGGGGGGGATGGAGATACGCAGTATTTT. The chain couples TRBV4-1 to TRBJ2-3; 12 bases align to TRBD2. The germline gives CDR1 MGHRA, CDR2 YSYEKL. This CDR3 region has 19 residues. J lost 5 bases, V lost 0 bases, and 12 bases had no gene match.